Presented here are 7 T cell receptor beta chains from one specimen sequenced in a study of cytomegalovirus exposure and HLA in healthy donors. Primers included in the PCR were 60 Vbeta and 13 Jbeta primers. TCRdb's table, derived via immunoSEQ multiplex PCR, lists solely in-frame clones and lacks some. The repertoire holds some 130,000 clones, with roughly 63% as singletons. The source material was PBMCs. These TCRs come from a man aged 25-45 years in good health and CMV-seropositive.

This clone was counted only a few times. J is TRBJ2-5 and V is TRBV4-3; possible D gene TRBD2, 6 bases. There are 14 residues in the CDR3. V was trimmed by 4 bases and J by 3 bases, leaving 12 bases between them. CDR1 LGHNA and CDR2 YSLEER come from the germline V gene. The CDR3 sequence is CASSLSSAKETQYF. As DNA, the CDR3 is TGCGCCAGCAGCCTCTCTAGCGCAAAAGAGACCCAGTACTTC.

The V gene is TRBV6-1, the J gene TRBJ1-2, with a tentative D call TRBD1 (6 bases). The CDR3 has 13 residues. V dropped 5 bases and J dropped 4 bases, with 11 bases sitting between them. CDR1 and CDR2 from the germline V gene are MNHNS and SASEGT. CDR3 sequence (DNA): TGTGCCAGCAGTTCCCGGGACACCTATGGCTACACCTTC. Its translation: CASSSRDTYGYTF.

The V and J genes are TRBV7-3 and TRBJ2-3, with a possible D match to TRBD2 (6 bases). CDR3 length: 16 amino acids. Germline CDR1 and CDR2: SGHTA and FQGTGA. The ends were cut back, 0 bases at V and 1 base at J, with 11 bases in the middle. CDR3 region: CASSLTSPSGTDTQYF. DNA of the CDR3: TGTGCCAGCAGCTTAACGTCGCCTAGCGGCACAGATACGCAGTATTTT.

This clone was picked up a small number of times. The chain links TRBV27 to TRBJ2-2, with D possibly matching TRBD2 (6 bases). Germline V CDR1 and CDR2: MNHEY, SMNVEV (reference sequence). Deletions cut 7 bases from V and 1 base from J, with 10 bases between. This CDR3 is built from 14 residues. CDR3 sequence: CASTRSGNTGELFF. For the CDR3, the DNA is TGTGCCAGCACCCGTAGCGGGAACACCGGGGAGCTGTTTTTT.

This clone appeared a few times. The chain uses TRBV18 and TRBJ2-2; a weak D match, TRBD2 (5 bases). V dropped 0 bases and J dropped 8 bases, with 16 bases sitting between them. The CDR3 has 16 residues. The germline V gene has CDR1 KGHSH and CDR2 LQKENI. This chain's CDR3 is CASSPPGLRAQGELFF. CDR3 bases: TGTGCCAGCTCACCACCCGGTTTGCGGGCTCAGGGGGAGCTGTTTTTT. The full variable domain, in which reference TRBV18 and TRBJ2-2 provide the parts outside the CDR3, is NAGVMQNPRHLVRRRGQEARLRCSPMKGHSHVYWYRQLPEEGLKFMVYLQKENIIDESGMPKERFSAEFPKEGPSILRIQQVVRGDSAAYFCASSPPGLRAQGELFFGEGSRLTVL.

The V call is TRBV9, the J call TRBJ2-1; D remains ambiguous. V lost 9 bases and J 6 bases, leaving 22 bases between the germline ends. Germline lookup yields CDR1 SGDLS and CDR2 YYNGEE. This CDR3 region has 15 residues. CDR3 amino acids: CANGGSQRFINEQFF. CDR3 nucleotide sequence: TGTGCCAATGGTGGAAGCCAGCGATTCATCAATGAGCAGTTCTTC.

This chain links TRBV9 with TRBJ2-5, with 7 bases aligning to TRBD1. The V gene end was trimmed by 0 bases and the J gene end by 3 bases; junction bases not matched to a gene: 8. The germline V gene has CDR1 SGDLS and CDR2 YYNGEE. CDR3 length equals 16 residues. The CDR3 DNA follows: TGTGCCAGCAGCGTAGGGGACAGAAGGGGTGAAGAGACCCAGTACTTC. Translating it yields CASSVGDRRGEETQYF. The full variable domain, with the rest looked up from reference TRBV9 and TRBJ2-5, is DSGVTQTPKHLITATGQRVTLRCSPRSGDLSVYWYQQSLDQGLQFLIQYYNGEERAKGNILERFSAQQFPDLHSELNLSSLELGDSALYFCASSVGDRRGEETQYFGPGTRLLVL.